This T cell receptor beta chain was sequenced during a study of Ad26.COV2.S vaccination and SARS-CoV-2 variants. About the research overall: Once or twice, 56 days apart, Ad26.COV2.S was delivered intramuscularly. General study findings and limits: Vaccinees and placebo recipients showed similar non-spike TCR breadth. Participants in the vaccine arm had higher spike-specific TCR breadth; placebo recipients had lower.

Remarks on this clone: The antigen is unknown.

The treatment denotes: approximately 18 received Ad26.COV2.S at low or high dose, single or two shots; about five received placebo; per-sample allocation not given. Sampling happened 63 days after the first vaccine or placebo injection. The repertoire was sequenced with immunoSEQ multiplex PCR; TCRdb's copy has only in-frame clones and lacks some. The sample lists about 460,000 clones, 80% to 90% seen once, with 1.5% to 2% in the top ten. Sequenced here: peripheral blood, sampled in a trial of Ad26.COV2.S vaccine versus placebo. This receptor was obtained from a person aged 18-65 years who received the Ad26.COV2.S COVID-19 vaccine or a placebo.

CDR3 residues: CASSHRQGLVGYTF. CDR3 nucleotides: TGTGCCAGCAGCCACCGACAGGGGCTCGTGGGCTACACCTTC. This chain connects TRBV3-1 (or the pseudogene TRBV3-2) to TRBJ1-2; 8 nucleotides match TRBD1. CDR1 LGHDT and CDR2 YNNKEL come from the germline V gene (reference sequence). The CDR3 runs 14 residues. The junction had 8 bases not matched to a gene; V was cut back by 3 bases and J by 8 bases.